Listed here are 19 T cell receptor beta chains from one sample, sequenced in a study of T-cell memory formation after mild COVID-19. TCRdb re-called the 5' RACE reads with MiXCR, one entry per CDR3 protein. The sample includes almost 550,000 distinct CDR3 sequences, roughly 21% of them seen just once. Sample: PBMCs or a T cell subset sorted from them (not recorded which). All receptors come from an adult woman who had mild COVID-19 (a few samples of this study predate the infection). Cell type and time point are not known.

The rearrangement joins TRBV5-1 to TRBJ2-4, with 9 bases fitting TRBD1. Unmatched junction bases numbered 8, after V lost 2 bases and J lost 8 bases. CDR3 length: 15 amino acids. Germline V CDR1 and CDR2: SGHRS, YFSETQ. CDR3 protein: CASSFTGGAYDIQYF. The CDR3 DNA reads TGCGCCAGCAGCTTTACAGGGGGCGCGTACGACATTCAGTACTTC.

V usage is TRBV10-3 and J usage is TRBJ2-7; 10 nucleotides agree with TRBD2. CDR1 and CDR2 from the germline V gene are ENHRY and SYGVKD. The CDR3 sequence is 14 residues long. V shed 6 bases, J shed 2 bases, and the junction held 4 bases outside the gene matches. CDR3 sequence reads: CAIRPSGRAYEQYF. The CDR3, as DNA: TGTGCCATCAGACCCAGCGGGAGGGCCTACGAGCAGTACTTC.

The chain is built from TRBV29-1 and TRBJ2-1; 10 nucleotides line up with TRBD2. CDR1 is SQVTM, CDR2 ANQGSEA, per germline. The CDR3 spans 15 residues. V lost 0 bases and J lost 9; bases outside the gene matches: 8. CDR3 amino acids: CSVEDRLAGVFEQFF. Here the CDR3 DNA reads TGCAGCGTTGAAGATCGGCTAGCGGGAGTTTTTGAGCAGTTCTTC.

This clonotype came up a few times. V usage is TRBV20-1 and J usage is TRBJ2-1; TRBD2 agrees at 7 bases. Germline CDR1 and CDR2: DFQATT and SNEGSKA (reference sequence). This CDR3 is built from 15 residues. The V segment lost 3 bases and the J segment 2 bases; nucleotides outside the gene matches: 7. This chain's CDR3 is CSASSGEGTYNEQFF. The CDR3 DNA is TGCAGTGCTAGCAGCGGGGAGGGTACCTACAATGAGCAGTTCTTC.

The chain employs TRBV2 and TRBJ2-2; 8 bases agree with TRBD1. J lost 11 bases, V lost 3 bases, and 8 bases had no gene match. Germline V gene data show CDR1 as SNHLY and CDR2 as FYNNEI. CDR3 length equals 14 residues. CDR3 nucleotides: TGTGCCAGCAGTGACTCAGGGGGCTTCGGTGAGCTGTTTTTT. Translated: CASSDSGGFGELFF. The variable domain in full, with the rest retrieved from reference TRBV2 and TRBJ2-2, is EPEVTQTPSHQVTQMGQEVILRCVPISNHLYFYWYRQILGQKVEFLVSFYNNEISEKSEIFDDQFSVERPDGSNFTLKIRSTKLEDSAMYFCASSDSGGFGELFFGEGSRLTVL.

This clonotype showed up just a few times. This chain joins TRBV7-9 and TRBJ1-6; unclear D gene. CDR3 length: 14 amino acids. V shed 1 base and J shed 4 bases, with 5 bases lying between them. The germline CDR1 and CDR2 sequences are SEHNR and FQNEAQ (reference sequence). This CDR3 is CASSLGGYNSPLHF. The CDR3 region has the DNA TGTGCCAGCAGCTTAGGGGGTTATAATTCACCCCTCCACTTT.

This clonotype was observed a few times. This chain joins TRBV24-1 and TRBJ1-1; D is unclear. CDR3 size: 13 residues. Germline V gene data show CDR1 as KGHDR and CDR2 as SFDVKD. Trimming took 2 bases from V and 3 from J, leaving 6 bases between them. The CDR3 coding sequence is TGTGCCACCAGTGATTCTCTCGACACTGAAGCTTTCTTT. Its protein is CATSDSLDTEAFF.

The CDR3 DNA is TGTGCCAGCAGCCAACAGGGGGGCTACGAGCAGTACTTC. It yields the protein CASSQQGGYEQYF. This chain uses TRBV7-9 with TRBJ2-7, with 8 bases lining up with TRBD1. J was trimmed by 3 bases and V by 5 bases; bases with no gene match: 3. This CDR3 is 13 amino acids long. The germline V gene encodes CDR1 SEHNR and CDR2 FQNEAQ (reference sequence).

In its sample, this clonotype was seen a few times. V usage is TRBV6-6 and J usage is TRBJ1-5; D is unresolved. Per germline, CDR1 MNHNY and CDR2 SVGAGI (reference sequence). This CDR3 is built from 11 residues. Trimming took 11 bases from V and 4 from J, leaving 9 bases between them. In nucleotides, the CDR3 is TGTGCCTCGGGCGGGAATCAGCCCCAGCATTTT. Residues: CASGGNQPQHF.

This clonotype was found once. This chain joins TRBV6-1 and TRBJ1-2; D uncertain. From germline, CDR1 is MNHNS and CDR2 SASEGT. CDR3 size: 13 residues. The V and J ends lost 1 base and 3 bases respectively, with 6 bases between them. The CDR3 spells CASSEGGDYGYTF. The CDR3, as DNA: TGTGCCAGCAGTGAAGGTGGGGACTATGGCTACACCTTC.

V gene TRBV12-3 or TRBV12-4 combines with J gene TRBJ1-1, with D hard to call. The V end was cut by 5 bases, the J end by 2 bases, with 12 bases between. The CDR3 is 14 residues long. CDR3 protein: CASSPRVRNTEAFF. In DNA, the CDR3 is TGTGCCAGCAGTCCCCGTGTACGTAACACTGAAGCTTTCTTT.

This clonotype was picked up many times. The chain carries TRBV5-4 and TRBJ2-7; D perhaps matches TRBD1 (5 bases). V was shortened by 4 bases and J by 2 bases, with 13 bases between the two germline ends. CDR1 is SGHNT, CDR2 YYREEE, per germline (reference sequence). This CDR3 region has 14 residues. The CDR3 sequence: CASSIRAFPYEQYF. DNA for the CDR3: TGTGCCAGCAGCATCAGGGCTTTCCCCTACGAGCAGTACTTC. Filled out from reference TRBV5-4 and TRBJ2-7, the complete variable domain reads ETGVTQSPTHLIKTRGQQVTLRCSSQSGHNTVSWYQQALGQGPQFIFQYYREEENGRGNFPPRFSGLQFPNYSSELNVNALELDDSALYLCASSIRAFPYEQYFGPGTRLTVT.

This chain links TRBV5-1 with TRBJ2-5, with D perhaps matching TRBD2 (6 bases). Trimming removed 1 base from V and 2 bases from J, with 9 bases in between. Germline V lookup: CDR1 SGHRS, CDR2 YFSETQ. This CDR3 region has 14 residues. The CDR3 spells CASSLNGGQETQYF. As DNA, the CDR3 is TGCGCCAGCAGCTTGAACGGGGGTCAAGAGACCCAGTACTTC.

The genes are TRBV18 and TRBJ2-6, with 8 bases fitting TRBD1. The CDR3 covers 18 residues. Germline V gene lookup returns CDR1 KGHSH and CDR2 LQKENI. J was trimmed by 0 bases and V by 4 bases; bases with no gene match: 8. CDR3 protein: CASSRSGTGRSGANVLTF. CDR3 DNA sequence: TGTGCCAGCTCACGATCCGGGACAGGCCGCTCTGGGGCCAACGTCCTGACTTTC.

J is TRBJ1-2 and V is TRBV7-9, with D hard to call. This CDR3 region has 15 residues. CDR1 and CDR2 from the germline V gene are SEHNR and FQNEAQ (reference sequence). Trimming took off 1 base at V and 2 bases at J, with 11 bases between the two ends. In nucleotides, the CDR3 is TGTGCCAGCAGCTTAGATGACGGACTGAACTATGGCTACACCTTC. Amino acids: CASSLDDGLNYGYTF.

The CDR3 here is CASSRGLATYQETQYF. The CDR3 bases are TGTGCCAGCAGCCGCGGACTAGCGACTTACCAAGAGACCCAGTACTTC. The chain carries TRBV14 and TRBJ2-5; 9 nucleotides agree with TRBD2. The J segment lost 0 bases and the V segment lost 4 bases, leaving 6 bases of the junction unmatched. CDR1 SGHDN and CDR2 FVKESK come from the germline V gene. The CDR3 is 16 residues long.

The V gene is TRBV20-1, the J gene TRBJ2-5; D is possibly TRBD2 (6 bases). Germline CDR1 is DFQATT and CDR2 is SNEGSKA (reference sequence). Between the trimmed V and J ends, which lost 1 base and 5 bases, there was a span of 14 bases. This CDR3 has 14 amino acids. The CDR3 DNA sequence: TGCAGTGCTAGAGGACTAGGGTGGACGGAGACCCAGTACTTC. Residues: CSARGLGWTETQYF.

This clonotype was found once. The chain couples TRBV14 to TRBJ2-3; D remains ambiguous. The length of the CDR3 is 15 residues. The germline gives CDR1 SGHDN, CDR2 FVKESK. Deletions cut 0 bases from V and 6 bases from J, with 13 bases between. The CDR3 nucleotides read TGTGCCAGCAGCCAAGATGCCTGGTTCTCCGATACGCAGTATTTT. This translates into CASSQDAWFSDTQYF.

The V gene is TRBV9, the J gene TRBJ2-1; maybe TRBD1 (6 bases). The CDR3 is 18 amino acids. V shed 4 bases and J shed 1 base, with 21 bases lying between them. Per the germline V gene, CDR1 is SGDLS and CDR2 is YYNGEE. The CDR3 sequence: CASSLGQPGVRSYNEQFF. The CDR3 nucleotides read TGTGCCAGCAGCTTGGGACAACCAGGAGTTCGGTCCTACAATGAGCAGTTCTTC.